A single sample gave rise to the 26 T cell receptor beta chains below, sequenced in a study of OX40 agonist ivuxolimab in advanced cancers. Sequenced by immunoSEQ multiplex PCR; TCRdb stores in-frame clones only, minus some. The table includes tens of thousands of clones, roughly 94% detected once. Sequencing used CD4+ or CD8+ T cells sorted from blood, obtained in a trial of the OX40 agonist ivuxolimab. The receptor set was obtained from an adult with an advanced solid tumor such as melanoma, head and neck, liver or kidney cancer.

V is TRBV6-4 and J is TRBJ2-1, with 13 positions matching TRBD2. Germline V gene data show CDR1 as MRHNA and CDR2 as SNTAGT. This CDR3 is 15 amino acids long. Trimming cost V 2 bases and J 6 bases; bases outside gene matches: 1. The CDR3 DNA sequence: TGTGCCAGCAGTGACACTAGCGGGGGGGCCAATGAGCAGTTCTTC. As protein: CASSDTSGGANEQFF.

The chain joins TRBV7-3 to TRBJ2-1; 12 nucleotides line up with TRBD2. J gave up 5 bases and V 2 bases, and 1 base lay outside the gene matches. This CDR3 has 15 residues. Germline V gives CDR1 SGHTA, CDR2 FQGTGA. The CDR3 reads CASSLLAGGNNEQFF. The DNA for the CDR3 is TGTGCCAGCAGCTTACTAGCGGGAGGGAACAATGAGCAGTTCTTC.

This chain uses TRBV29-1 with TRBJ1-2; D uncertain. The CDR3 runs to 14 residues. Per germline, CDR1 SQVTM and CDR2 ANQGSEA. Trimming removed 0 bases from V and 2 bases from J, with 10 bases in between. The CDR3 loop reads CSVEEVDLNYGYTF. CDR3 coding DNA: TGCAGCGTTGAAGAAGTGGACCTCAACTATGGCTACACCTTC.

The chain combines TRBV27 with TRBJ1-6; 10 bases match TRBD1. J was trimmed by 5 bases and V by 5 bases; bases with no gene match: 6. Per germline, CDR1 MNHEY and CDR2 SMNVEV (reference sequence). The CDR3 spans 16 residues. The DNA of the CDR3 is TGTGCCAGCAGTCCTTTGGACAGGGGGAATAATTCACCCCTCCACTTT. Its protein is CASSPLDRGNNSPLHF.

V usage is TRBV27 and J usage is TRBJ1-5; TRBD1 is a possible D gene (5 bases). This CDR3 has 16 amino acids. Deletions cut 8 bases from V and 2 bases from J, with 19 bases between. Germline values: CDR1 MNHEY, CDR2 SMNVEV (reference sequence). The CDR3 region is CASDSLVRMGNQPQHF. Written as DNA, the CDR3 is TGTGCCAGCGACAGCCTAGTCCGTATGGGCAATCAGCCCCAGCATTTT.

This chain joins TRBV7-9 and TRBJ2-5; D might be TRBD1 (6 bases). Germline V gene sequence: CDR1 SEHNR, CDR2 FQNEAQ (reference sequence). The CDR3 totals 13 residues. V gave up 5 bases and J gave up 5 bases, with 12 bases separating them. Here the CDR3 DNA reads TGTGCCAGCAGCGTAACAGGGAGCGAGACCCAGTACTTC. Protein: CASSVTGSETQYF.

This rearrangement joins TRBV10-3 to TRBJ1-2; 8 bases are shared with TRBD1. Trimming at V came to 3 bases and at J to 0 bases, leaving 6 bases not matched to a gene. The germline V gene encodes CDR1 ENHRY and CDR2 SYGVKD. The CDR3 contains 16 residues. The CDR3 DNA follows: TGTGCCATCAGTGAAGGAACAGGGGGTTCTAACTATGGCTACACCTTC. It encodes CAISEGTGGSNYGYTF.

The chain joins TRBV29-1 to TRBJ2-1; 9 bases line up with TRBD2. Trimming cost V 3 bases and J 8 bases; bases outside gene matches: 5. The germline CDR1 and CDR2 sequences are SQVTM and ANQGSEA. The CDR3 length is 13 residues. For the CDR3, the DNA is TGCAGCGTTGAGCGGGGGGGCCAGGATGAGCAGTTCTTC. This gives the protein CSVERGGQDEQFF.

The DNA of the CDR3 is TGTGCCAGCAGTTTGCTATCGCCCCAGCATTTT. As protein: CASSLLSPQHF. The chain recombines TRBV28 with TRBJ1-5; no clear D. Per the germline V gene, CDR1 is MDHEN and CDR2 is SYDVKM. The CDR3 is made up of 11 amino acids. V was cut by 3 bases and J by 9 bases, with 6 bases left in between.

This chain connects TRBV5-6 to TRBJ1-2; the match to TRBD1 covers 12 bases. Germline V gene lookup returns CDR1 SGHDT and CDR2 YYEEEE. The CDR3 spans 15 residues. Trimming cost V 0 bases and J 8 bases; bases outside gene matches: 5. This chain's CDR3 is CASSLVGTGGFGYTF. CDR3 nucleotide sequence: TGTGCCAGCAGCTTGGTAGGGACAGGGGGCTTCGGCTACACCTTC.

The CDR3 protein is CASSPSRGRGTDTQYF. CDR3 nucleotides: TGTGCCAGCTCACCTTCGAGGGGGCGAGGCACAGATACGCAGTATTTT. The chain carries TRBV18 and TRBJ2-3, with 7 positions matching TRBD1. From germline, CDR1 is KGHSH and CDR2 LQKENI. This CDR3 has 16 residues. V lost 3 bases and J lost 1; bases outside the gene matches: 7.

The chain uses TRBV5-6 and TRBJ1-2; D perhaps matches TRBD1 (6 bases). Germline V gives CDR1 SGHDT, CDR2 YYEEEE. The CDR3 spans 14 residues. The V end lost 0 bases, the J end lost 14 bases, and 20 bases lay between the germline ends. The CDR3 loop reads CASSLGVPTGNVTF. The CDR3 nucleotides read TGTGCCAGCAGCTTGGGGGTACCAACAGGGAATGTGACCTTC. The variable domain in full, completed from reference TRBV5-6 and TRBJ1-2, reads DAGVTQSPTHLIKTRGQQVTLRCSPKSGHDTVSWYQQALGQGPQFIFQYYEEEERQRGNFPDRFSGHQFPNYSSELNVNALLLGDSALYLCASSLGVPTGNVTFGSGTRLTVV.

This chain uses TRBV7-9 with TRBJ2-1; D uncertain. V dropped 0 bases and J dropped 6 bases, with 6 bases sitting between them. The CDR3 is 13 residues long. The germline gives CDR1 SEHNR, CDR2 FQNEAQ (reference sequence). The CDR3 is CASSLAWGNEQFF. In nucleotides, the CDR3 is TGTGCCAGCAGCTTAGCCTGGGGCAATGAGCAGTTCTTC.

The chain uses TRBV5-4 and TRBJ2-1; a weak D match, TRBD1 (6 bases). Germline V gives CDR1 SGHNT, CDR2 YYREEE (reference sequence). The CDR3 has 14 residues. Deletions cut 4 bases from V and 6 bases from J, with 14 bases between. For the CDR3, the DNA is TGTGCCAGCAGCACTCAGGACAGTTCCAATGAGCAGTTCTTC. It specifies CASSTQDSSNEQFF.

The chain links TRBV6-1 to TRBJ2-5; no clear D. V lost 1 base, J lost 1 base, and 10 bases lay in between. The CDR3 spans 15 residues. Germline V gene lookup returns CDR1 MNHNS and CDR2 SASEGT. The chain's CDR3 is CASSEGVGSQETQYF. CDR3 coding DNA: TGTGCCAGCAGTGAAGGGGTGGGATCCCAAGAGACCCAGTACTTC.

The CDR3 nucleotides are TGTGCCAGCATTTCCCTGGCGGGGGGGCTTTTTGGCGAGGGCTACGAGCAGTACTTC. Its protein product is CASISLAGGLFGEGYEQYF. The gene calls are TRBV28 and TRBJ2-7; 9 nucleotides agree with TRBD2. This CDR3 comprises 19 residues. CDR1 is MDHEN and CDR2 is SYDVKM in the germline V gene. With 7 bases clipped from V and 3 bases from J, the junction kept 22 bases outside the gene matches.

CDR3 residues: CASSSGLAVLEQYF. The CDR3 DNA reads as TGTGCCAGCAGCTCGGGACTAGCGGTTTTGGAGCAGTACTTC. The chain carries TRBV7-9 and TRBJ2-7; 11 positions agree with TRBD2. The CDR3 is made up of 14 amino acids. Germline V gives CDR1 SEHNR, CDR2 FQNEAQ (reference sequence). J was trimmed by 7 bases and V by 4 bases; bases with no gene match: 6.

The chain joins TRBV4-1 to TRBJ2-3; 10 bases are a match to TRBD2. J lost 0 bases, V lost 5 bases, and 5 bases had no gene match. This CDR3 region has 16 residues. Germline V gives CDR1 MGHRA, CDR2 YSYEKL. The CDR3 DNA reads TGCGCCAGCAGCATCCGGACTAGCGGTAGCACAGATACGCAGTATTTT. Its protein product is CASSIRTSGSTDTQYF.

The V call is TRBV7-3, the J call TRBJ2-3, with 7 bases that match TRBD1. Germline V lookup: CDR1 SGHTA, CDR2 FQGTGA. The J segment lost 2 bases and the V segment lost 3 bases, leaving 5 bases of the junction unmatched. This CDR3 has 15 residues. CDR3 protein: CASSLGQTNTDTQYF. The CDR3 DNA is TGTGCCAGCAGCTTGGGACAGACTAACACAGATACGCAGTATTTT.

The sample holds one count of this clone. The V gene is TRBV15, the J gene TRBJ2-1; D not certain. The CDR3 extends over 13 amino acids. The V end was cut by 5 bases, the J end by 0 bases, with 5 bases between. The germline V gene has CDR1 LNHNV and CDR2 YYDKDF (reference sequence). CDR3 sequence (DNA): TGTGCCACCAGCGATAGCTCCTACAATGAGCAGTTCTTC. Residues: CATSDSSYNEQFF.

This chain connects TRBV7-3 to TRBJ1-1; the D is unclear. CDR1 and CDR2 (germline): SGHTA, FQGTGA. The CDR3 runs 16 residues. V was cut by 1 base and J by 0 bases, with 12 bases left in between. As DNA, the CDR3 is TGTGCCAGCAGCTTAATAGGGTCCGGCGTGAACACTGAAGCTTTCTTT. Translated, it gives CASSLIGSGVNTEAFF.

This clone was counted between two and nine times. The V call is TRBV30, the J call TRBJ1-1, with unresolved D. The V end lost 0 bases, the J end lost 11 bases, and 19 bases lay between the germline ends. Per germline, CDR1 GTSNPN and CDR2 SVGIG (reference sequence). The CDR3 loop spans 14 amino acids. The CDR3 region has the DNA TGTGCCTGGAGTGTAGGTCAACCTAACGATGGGGCTTTCTTT. Translation gives CAWSVGQPNDGAFF.

The chain is built from TRBV5-3 and TRBJ2-1; TRBD1 might be the D (6 bases). TRBV5-3 is an ORF, and what it does is uncertain. The CDR3 sequence is 16 residues long. V lost 4 bases and J 4 bases, leaving 18 bases between the germline ends. CDR3 nucleotide sequence: TGTGCCAGAAGCCGTCCCGCAGGGGCGGGTTACAATGAGCAGTTCTTC. It is translated as CARSRPAGAGYNEQFF.

The chain combines TRBV7-8 with TRBJ1-5; D uncertain. The V gene lost 2 bases and the J gene lost 3 bases, with 8 bases spanning the gap. This CDR3 spans 14 amino acids. From germline, CDR1 is SGHVS and CDR2 FQNEAQ. CDR3 nucleotides: TGTGCCAGCAGCTTATACGGGGACAATCAGCCCCAGCATTTT. As protein: CASSLYGDNQPQHF.

This clone was detected once. The V call is TRBV19, the J call TRBJ2-5; D gene unclear. The CDR3 runs to 15 residues. Trimming removed 3 bases from V and 5 bases from J, with 16 bases in between. Germline lookup yields CDR1 LNHDA and CDR2 SQIVND (reference sequence). CDR3 nucleotide sequence: TGTGCCAGTAGTATTGGAGAGTTACCCTCGGAGACCCAGTACTTC. Translated, it gives CASSIGELPSETQYF.

The chain has TRBV27 and TRBJ1-5, with 12 nucleotides matching TRBD1. CDR3 length equals 17 residues. In germline, CDR1 is MNHEY, CDR2 SMNVEV (reference sequence). Trimming removed 3 bases from V and 3 bases from J; junction bases left unmatched: 6. The CDR3 nucleotides read TGTGCCAGCAGTTTGTCAGGGACAGGGGGCCACAATCAGCCCCAGCATTTT. Protein: CASSLSGTGGHNQPQHF.